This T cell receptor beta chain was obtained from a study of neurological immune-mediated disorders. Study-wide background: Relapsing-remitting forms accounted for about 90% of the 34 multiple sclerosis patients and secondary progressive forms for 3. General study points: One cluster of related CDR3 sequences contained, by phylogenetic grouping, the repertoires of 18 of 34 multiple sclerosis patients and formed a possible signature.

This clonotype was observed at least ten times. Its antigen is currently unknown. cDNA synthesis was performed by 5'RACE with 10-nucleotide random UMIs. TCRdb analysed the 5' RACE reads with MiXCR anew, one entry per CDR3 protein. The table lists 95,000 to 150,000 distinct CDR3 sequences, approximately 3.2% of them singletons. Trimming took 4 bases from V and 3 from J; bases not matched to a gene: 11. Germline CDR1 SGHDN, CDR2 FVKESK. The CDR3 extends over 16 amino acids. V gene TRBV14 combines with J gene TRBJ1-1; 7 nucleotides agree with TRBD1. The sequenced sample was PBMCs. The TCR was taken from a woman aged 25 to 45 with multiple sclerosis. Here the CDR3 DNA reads TGTGCCAGCAGCCCCCTATACAGACAGGGTTACACTGAAGCTTTCTTT. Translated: CASSPLYRQGYTEAFF.